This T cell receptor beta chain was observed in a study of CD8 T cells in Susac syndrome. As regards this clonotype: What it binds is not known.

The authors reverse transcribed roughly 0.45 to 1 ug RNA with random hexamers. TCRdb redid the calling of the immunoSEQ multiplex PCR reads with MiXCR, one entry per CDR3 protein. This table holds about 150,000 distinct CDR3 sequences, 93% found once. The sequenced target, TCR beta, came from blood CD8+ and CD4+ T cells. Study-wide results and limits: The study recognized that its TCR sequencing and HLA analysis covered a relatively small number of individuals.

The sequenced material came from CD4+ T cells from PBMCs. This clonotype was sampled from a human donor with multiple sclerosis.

As DNA, the CDR3 is TGTGCCAGCGAAGATAGCAATCAGCCCCAGCATTTT. It codes for CASEDSNQPQHF. This rearrangement joins TRBV28 to TRBJ1-5; D is unresolved. Germline CDR1 reads MDHEN; CDR2 reads SYDVKM. Trimming removed 8 bases at V and 0 bases at J, with 5 bases between. CDR3 length: 12 amino acids.